These T cell receptor beta chains were read from a single sample in a study of cytomegalovirus exposure and HLA in healthy donors. Sequencing was performed with immunoSEQ multiplex PCR; in TCRdb, only in-frame clones are kept and a portion is missing. The table has 100,000 to 150,000 clones, about three quarters seen once. The sample consisted of PBMCs. The origin of the receptors is a man in his 60s in good health and CMV-seropositive. The CDR3 runs from the conserved cysteine through the conserved F or W.

V gene	CDR3 length	CDR3 protein
TRBV29-1	15	CSVEGTLSANYGYTF
TRBV29-1	13	CSVKLPGAGEQYF
TRBV10-3	15	CAISESTGGGTEAFF
TRBV10-1	14	CASSERSGQETQYF
TRBV27	14	CASRGPQSHTEAFF
TRBV6-5	13	CASSYPTRNEQFF
TRBV5-1	16	CASSSGTGRGHNEQFF
TRBV4-1	12	CASSQLSGFLHF
TRBV4-2	16	CASSHTGSDSYNEQFF
TRBV7-9	15	CASSLGSGKDQPQHF
TRBV18	16	CASSPLADSMNTEAFF
TRBV10-3	16	CAIGRQGGGSNQPQHF